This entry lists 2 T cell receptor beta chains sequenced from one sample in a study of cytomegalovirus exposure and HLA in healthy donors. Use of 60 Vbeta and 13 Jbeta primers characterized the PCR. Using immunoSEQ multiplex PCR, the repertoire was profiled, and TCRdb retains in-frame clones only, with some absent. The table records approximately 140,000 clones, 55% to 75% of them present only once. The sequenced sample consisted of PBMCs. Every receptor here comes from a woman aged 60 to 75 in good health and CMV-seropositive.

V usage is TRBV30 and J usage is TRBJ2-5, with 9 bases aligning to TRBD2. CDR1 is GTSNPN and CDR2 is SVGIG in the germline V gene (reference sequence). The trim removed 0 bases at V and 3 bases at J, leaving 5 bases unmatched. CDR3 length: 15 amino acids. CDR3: CAWSVGVAGEETQYF. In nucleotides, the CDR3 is TGTGCCTGGAGTGTGGGGGTAGCGGGAGAAGAGACCCAGTACTTC.

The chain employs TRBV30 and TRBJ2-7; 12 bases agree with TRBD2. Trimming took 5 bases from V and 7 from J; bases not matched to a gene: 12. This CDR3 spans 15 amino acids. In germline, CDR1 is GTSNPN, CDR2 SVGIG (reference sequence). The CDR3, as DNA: TGTGCCTGGGGGGGACTAGCGGGCCTAGGGAAGGAGCAGTACTTC. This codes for CAWGGLAGLGKEQYF.